These 31 T cell receptor beta chains originate from one sample sequenced in a study of blood T cell repertoires in COVID-19. The data were produced by immunoSEQ multiplex PCR, yet TCRdb's version contains in-frame clones alone and is incomplete. This table holds over 150,000 clones, 84% found once. Sequenced material: peripheral blood. The source is a human donor in a cohort sampled during active COVID-19.

The V gene is TRBV6-2 or TRBV6-3, the J gene TRBJ1-1; D is unclear. The ends were cut back, 7 bases at V and 5 bases at J, with 20 bases in the middle. CDR3 size: 15 residues. Germline V gene sequence: CDR1 MNHEY, CDR2 SVGEGT. DNA of the CDR3: TGTGCCAGCACCCCAAATTTACAGAGTGGTACTGAAGCTTTCTTT. Encoded protein: CASTPNLQSGTEAFF.

This clone was detected only once. The J gene is TRBJ2-7, the V gene TRBV13; TRBD1 agrees at 7 bases. The V gene's germline CDR1 is PRHDT and CDR2 FYEKMQ (reference sequence). Unmatched junction bases numbered 7, after V lost 5 bases and J lost 0 bases. The CDR3 consists of 15 residues. CDR3 region: CASSTRDSSSYEQYF. The CDR3 DNA reads as TGTGCCAGCAGCACCCGGGACAGCAGCTCCTACGAGCAGTACTTC.

The rearrangement links TRBV28 to TRBJ2-7, with a weak D call TRBD2 (5 bases). This CDR3 spans 14 amino acids. Germline V gives CDR1 MDHEN, CDR2 SYDVKM. V gave up 6 bases and J gave up 5 bases, with 17 bases separating them. The CDR3 protein is CASSLGGYQDEQYF. The CDR3, as DNA: TGTGCCAGCAGCTTAGGAGGATATCAGGACGAGCAGTACTTC.

This CDR3 reads CASSINRLNEQFF. Here the CDR3 DNA reads TGTGCCAGTAGTATCAACCGACTCAATGAGCAGTTCTTC. This chain joins TRBV19 and TRBJ2-1; D gene uncertain. The CDR3 consists of 13 residues. Germline lookup yields CDR1 LNHDA and CDR2 SQIVND (reference sequence). V lost 3 bases and J lost 6, with 9 bases in between. The full variable domain, its missing parts supplied by reference TRBV19 and TRBJ2-1, is DGGITQSPKYLFRKEGQNVTLSCEQNLNHDAMYWYRQDPGQGLRLIYYSQIVNDFQKGDIAEGYSVSREKKESFPLTVTSAQKNPTAFYLCASSINRLNEQFFGPGTRLTVL.

The chain is built from TRBV24-1 and TRBJ1-1; a weak D match, TRBD1 (6 bases). The V and J ends lost 3 bases and 3 bases respectively, with 7 bases between them. This CDR3 has 13 residues. CDR1 and CDR2 from the germline V gene are KGHDR and SFDVKD. The CDR3 DNA reads as TGTGCCACCAGTGATACAGGGTACACTGAAGCTTTCTTT. Translated, it gives CATSDTGYTEAFF.

This chain joins TRBV6-5 and TRBJ2-1; a possible D gene is TRBD1 (6 bases). The V end lost 7 bases, the J end lost 1 base, and 14 bases lay between the germline ends. In germline, CDR1 is MNHEY, CDR2 SVGAGI. The CDR3 spans 15 residues. The CDR3 DNA follows: TGTGCCAGCATCCGATCGAGGGGGTCCTACAATGAGCAGTTCTTC. Translation gives CASIRSRGSYNEQFF.

V is TRBV2 and J is TRBJ2-3; D call uncertain. Trimming pared 4 bases from V and 3 bases from J, leaving 5 bases between. Germline CDR1 SNHLY, CDR2 FYNNEI. The CDR3 has 12 amino acids. The CDR3 is CASSGRTDTQYF. The DNA of the CDR3 is TGTGCCAGCAGTGGCAGGACAGATACGCAGTATTTT.

V is TRBV7-2 and J is TRBJ2-4; TRBD1 agrees at 8 bases. CDR1 is SGHTA and CDR2 is FQGNSA in the germline V gene. The trim removed 5 bases at V and 6 bases at J, leaving 9 bases unmatched. The CDR3 covers 15 residues. CDR3 DNA sequence: TGTGCCAGCAGCCCCCGACAGGGGATCGGAAACATTCAGTACTTC. This gives the protein CASSPRQGIGNIQYF.

The DNA for the CDR3 is TGTGCCAGCAGCGTGTCACTCCGGGGATCCGGGGCCAACGTCCTGACTTTC. Encoded protein: CASSVSLRGSGANVLTF. The rearrangement links TRBV9 to TRBJ2-6; a weak D match, TRBD2 (5 bases). V lost 2 bases to trimming and J lost 4 bases, with 16 bases between them. The germline gives CDR1 SGDLS, CDR2 YYNGEE. The CDR3 length is 17 residues.

This clone appeared a few times. This sequence joins TRBV27 and TRBJ2-5, with a tentative D call TRBD1 (5 bases). The ends were cut back, 6 bases at V and 4 bases at J, with 12 bases in the middle. The germline gives CDR1 MNHEY, CDR2 SMNVEV (reference sequence). The CDR3 runs to 13 residues. The CDR3 region is CASRSGSGETQYF. The CDR3 DNA reads as TGTGCCAGCAGGTCAGGGTCCGGAGAGACCCAGTACTTC.

The genes are TRBV28 and TRBJ2-3; 9 bases align to TRBD2. The trim removed 7 bases at V and 1 base at J, leaving 15 bases unmatched. Germline V lookup: CDR1 MDHEN, CDR2 SYDVKM. The length of the CDR3 is 18 residues. The CDR3 region has the DNA TGTGCCAGCATACCACCTCAAAAAGCGGGAGGCCGCACAGATACGCAGTATTTT. This translates into CASIPPQKAGGRTDTQYF.

The rearrangement uses TRBV14 and TRBJ2-3, with D possibly being TRBD2 (6 bases). The germline V gene has CDR1 SGHDN and CDR2 FVKESK. The CDR3 is made up of 16 amino acids. Trimming left V 0 bases short and J 2 bases short, with 12 bases between. The CDR3 bases are TGTGCCAGCAGCCAAGATTCGCGGGATTTCACAGATACGCAGTATTTT. It yields the protein CASSQDSRDFTDTQYF.

The chain has TRBV9 and TRBJ2-1, with TRBD1 identical over 10 bases. Germline V lookup: CDR1 SGDLS, CDR2 YYNGEE. The V segment lost 0 bases and the J segment 7 bases; nucleotides outside the gene matches: 4. The CDR3 runs to 15 residues. In DNA form, the CDR3 reads TGTGCCAGCAGCGTAGTGGGACAGGGGATGAATGAGCAGTTCTTC. Its protein is CASSVVGQGMNEQFF. Drawing the rest from reference TRBV9 and TRBJ2-1, the complete variable domain is DSGVTQTPKHLITATGQRVTLRCSPRSGDLSVYWYQQSLDQGLQFLIQYYNGEERAKGNILERFSAQQFPDLHSELNLSSLELGDSALYFCASSVVGQGMNEQFFGPGTRLTVL.

This chain connects TRBV20-1 to TRBJ2-1, with D tentatively TRBD2 (5 bases). There are 13 residues in the CDR3. Deletions cut 3 bases from V and 2 bases from J, with 8 bases between. Germline lookup yields CDR1 DFQATT and CDR2 SNEGSKA (reference sequence). CDR3 loop: CSASSSPYNEQFF. The CDR3 nucleotides read TGCAGTGCTAGTTCTAGCCCCTACAATGAGCAGTTCTTC.

The rearrangement joins TRBV7-9 to TRBJ2-1; 7 bases line up with TRBD1. CDR3 length: 14 amino acids. In germline, CDR1 is SEHNR, CDR2 FQNEAQ (reference sequence). V gave up 4 bases and J gave up 9 bases; unmatched junction bases: 9. CDR3 coding DNA: TGTGCCAGCAGCTACTCCGGGACAGCAGGTGAGCAGTTCTTC. Protein: CASSYSGTAGEQFF.

The chain joins TRBV29-1 to TRBJ2-1, with 15 positions matching TRBD2. Germline assignment: CDR1 SQVTM and CDR2 ANQGSEA. The trim removed 8 bases at V and 10 bases at J, leaving 12 bases unmatched. The CDR3 is 15 residues long. The CDR3 nucleotides read TGCAGCTTCCGGACTAGCGGGAGGGCCCTCGGGGAGCAGTTCTTC. Its protein is CSFRTSGRALGEQFF.

This clone has just a few counts. The V and J genes are TRBV14 and TRBJ2-1; TRBD2 is a possible D gene (5 bases). Germline V gene sequence: CDR1 SGHDN, CDR2 FVKESK. The ends were cut back, 2 bases at V and 10 bases at J, with 15 bases in the middle. The CDR3 totals 14 residues. The CDR3 DNA sequence: TGTGCCAGCAGCCAACAGGTCGGGCGGGCCGAGCAGTTCTTC. Protein sequence: CASSQQVGRAEQFF. Together with reference TRBV14 and TRBJ2-1, the CDR3 gives the full variable domain: EAGVTQFPSHSVIEKGQTVTLRCDPISGHDNLYWYRRVMGKEIKFLLHFVKESKQDESGMPNNRFLAERTGGTYSTLKVQPAELEDSGVYFCASSQQVGRAEQFFGPGTRLTVL.

Comments on this clone: Other nucleotide sequences from this sample produce the same CDR3. The J gene is TRBJ2-5, the V gene TRBV18, with D uncertain. Trimming removed 3 bases at V and 1 base at J, with 6 bases between. The CDR3 covers 13 residues. Germline V gene lookup returns CDR1 KGHSH and CDR2 LQKENI. The chain's CDR3 is CASSPLGQETQYF. As DNA, the CDR3 is TGTGCCAGCTCACCCCTCGGCCAAGAGACCCAGTACTTC.

The chain couples TRBV7-8 to TRBJ1-3; tentative D call: TRBD1 (5 bases). This CDR3 has 17 residues. The V end was cut by 0 bases, the J end by 2 bases, with 14 bases between. Germline CDR1 and CDR2: SGHVS and FQNEAQ. CDR3 nucleotides: TGTGCCAGCAGCTTAGCGCTTCTGGGGCCAACTGGAAACACCATATATTTT. Translating it yields CASSLALLGPTGNTIYF.

The chain joins TRBV29-1 to TRBJ2-5; TRBD1 aligns across 11 bases. Germline V lookup: CDR1 SQVTM, CDR2 ANQGSEA. This CDR3 contains 15 residues. With 3 bases clipped from V and 2 bases from J, the junction kept 5 bases outside the gene matches. This chain's CDR3 is CSVEGQGGWQETQYF. The CDR3 region has the DNA TGCAGCGTTGAGGGACAGGGGGGATGGCAAGAGACCCAGTACTTC.

This sequence joins TRBV19 and TRBJ2-7, with a tentative D call TRBD2 (6 bases). Germline CDR1 and CDR2: LNHDA and SQIVND (reference sequence). This CDR3 spans 17 amino acids. Trimming pared 1 base from V and 1 base from J, leaving 17 bases between. The CDR3 DNA reads as TGTGCCAGTAGTATAGCCCTTTGGAGGGTCGGGTCCTACGAGCAGTACTTC. Protein sequence: CASSIALWRVGSYEQYF.

This chain uses TRBV7-9 with TRBJ2-3, with unresolved D. Trimming left V 6 bases short and J 2 bases short, with 15 bases between. The CDR3 has 15 amino acids. In germline, CDR1 is SEHNR, CDR2 FQNEAQ (reference sequence). The CDR3 loop is CASSRSPENTDTQYF. The CDR3 region has the DNA TGTGCCAGCAGTCGGAGCCCAGAAAACACAGATACGCAGTATTTT.

The CDR3 reads CASSFRPLQGAGEKLFF. The DNA of the CDR3 is TGTGCCAGCAGTTTCAGGCCCCTCCAGGGGGCAGGTGAAAAACTGTTTTTT. The J gene is TRBJ1-4, the V gene TRBV27, with 8 bases identical to TRBD1. Germline CDR1 is MNHEY and CDR2 is SMNVEV (reference sequence). V trimming: 3 bases; J trimming: 7 bases; junction bases outside the gene matches: 13. The CDR3 totals 17 residues.

V usage is TRBV24-1 and J usage is TRBJ2-7, with 8 bases matching TRBD1. V was pared by 3 bases and J by 7 bases, with 10 bases of the junction left unmatched. The germline V gene encodes CDR1 KGHDR and CDR2 SFDVKD. The CDR3 is 15 amino acids. The CDR3 here is CATSDPRDRRIEQYF. CDR3 nucleotide sequence: TGTGCCACCAGTGATCCCCGGGACAGGAGGATAGAGCAGTACTTC.

The V gene is TRBV7-9, the J gene TRBJ1-6; tentatively, D is TRBD1 (5 bases). The CDR3 totals 17 residues. CDR1 is SEHNR and CDR2 is FQNEAQ in the germline V gene (reference sequence). V was trimmed by 2 bases and J by 5 bases, leaving 16 bases between them. CDR3 nucleotides: TGTGCCAGCAGCTTATCCGCCGTGGGACTTAATAATTCACCCCTCCACTTT. It translates to CASSLSAVGLNNSPLHF.

The DNA of the CDR3 is TGTGCCAGCAGTGAATGGGGGGGCCGTGACAGATTCCAATGGACCCAGTACTTC. Translating gives CASSEWGGRDRFQWTQYF. V usage is TRBV25-1 and J usage is TRBJ2-5, with a weak D call TRBD2 (7 bases). The CDR3 is 18 amino acids. V gave up 1 base and J gave up 7 bases, with 25 bases separating them. Germline assignment: CDR1 MGHDK and CDR2 SYGVNS.

The chain uses TRBV28 and TRBJ2-7, with 10 bases aligning to TRBD1. CDR3 length: 16 residues. Trimming took 4 bases from V and 1 from J; bases not matched to a gene: 7. The germline gives CDR1 MDHEN, CDR2 SYDVKM. CDR3 region: CASSWDRGLTSYEQYF. For the CDR3, the DNA is TGTGCCAGCAGTTGGGACAGGGGACTGACATCCTACGAGCAGTACTTC. Looking up the rest from reference TRBV28 and TRBJ2-7 gives the full variable domain: DVKVTQSSRYLVKRTGEKVFLECVQDMDHENMFWYRQDPGLGLRLIYFSYDVKMKEKGDIPEGYSVSREKKERFSLILESASTNQTSMYLCASSWDRGLTSYEQYFGPGTRLTVT.

This chain connects TRBV28 to TRBJ1-6; D perhaps matches TRBD1 (6 bases). The ends were cut back, 5 bases at V and 9 bases at J, with 14 bases in the middle. This CDR3 has 14 amino acids. Germline-derived CDR1 and CDR2 are MDHEN and SYDVKM. CDR3 sequence (DNA): TGTGCCAGCAGTCCACCCTACAGGGTTTCACCCCTCCACTTT. This gives the protein CASSPPYRVSPLHF.

This chain links TRBV7-2 with TRBJ2-7; 8 bases match TRBD2. Germline V gene data show CDR1 as SGHTA and CDR2 as FQGNSA. Trimming cost V 4 bases and J 3 bases; bases outside gene matches: 8. The CDR3 sequence is 15 residues long. CDR3 bases: TGTGCCAGCAGCTCCTCGGGGGGGGCTCGCTACGAGCAGTACTTC. This codes for CASSSSGGARYEQYF.

This clone was counted only a few times. The chain uses TRBV2 and TRBJ1-5; D is possibly TRBD1 (5 bases). Germline V CDR1 and CDR2: SNHLY, FYNNEI. The CDR3 sequence is 14 residues long. V was shortened by 5 bases and J by 1 base, with 9 bases between the two germline ends. CDR3: CASSSGLSNQPQHF. CDR3 nucleotides: TGTGCCAGCAGTTCAGGGTTGAGCAATCAGCCCCAGCATTTT.

CDR3 DNA: TGCAGCGCTTCAGGGGGTTCTGGAAACACCATATATTTT. It is translated as CSASGGSGNTIYF. The chain is built from TRBV29-1 and TRBJ1-3, with TRBD1 matching over 7 bases. This CDR3 has 13 amino acids. CDR1 and CDR2 from the germline V gene are SQVTM and ANQGSEA. Trimming at V came to 7 bases and at J to 1 base, leaving 4 bases not matched to a gene.